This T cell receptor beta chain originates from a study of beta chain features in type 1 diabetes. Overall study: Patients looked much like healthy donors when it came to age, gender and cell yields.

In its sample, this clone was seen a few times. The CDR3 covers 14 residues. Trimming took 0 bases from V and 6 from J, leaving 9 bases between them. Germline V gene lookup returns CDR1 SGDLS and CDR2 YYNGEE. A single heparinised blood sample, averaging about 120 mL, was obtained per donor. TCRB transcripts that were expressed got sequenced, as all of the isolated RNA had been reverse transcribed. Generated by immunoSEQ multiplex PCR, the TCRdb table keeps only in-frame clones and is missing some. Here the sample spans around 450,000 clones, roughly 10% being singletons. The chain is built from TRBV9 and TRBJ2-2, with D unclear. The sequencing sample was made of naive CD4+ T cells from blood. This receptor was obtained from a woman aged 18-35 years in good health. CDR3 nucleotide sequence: TGTGCCAGCAGCGTAGGCCTGGTGGCCGGGGAGCTGTTTTTT. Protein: CASSVGLVAGELFF.